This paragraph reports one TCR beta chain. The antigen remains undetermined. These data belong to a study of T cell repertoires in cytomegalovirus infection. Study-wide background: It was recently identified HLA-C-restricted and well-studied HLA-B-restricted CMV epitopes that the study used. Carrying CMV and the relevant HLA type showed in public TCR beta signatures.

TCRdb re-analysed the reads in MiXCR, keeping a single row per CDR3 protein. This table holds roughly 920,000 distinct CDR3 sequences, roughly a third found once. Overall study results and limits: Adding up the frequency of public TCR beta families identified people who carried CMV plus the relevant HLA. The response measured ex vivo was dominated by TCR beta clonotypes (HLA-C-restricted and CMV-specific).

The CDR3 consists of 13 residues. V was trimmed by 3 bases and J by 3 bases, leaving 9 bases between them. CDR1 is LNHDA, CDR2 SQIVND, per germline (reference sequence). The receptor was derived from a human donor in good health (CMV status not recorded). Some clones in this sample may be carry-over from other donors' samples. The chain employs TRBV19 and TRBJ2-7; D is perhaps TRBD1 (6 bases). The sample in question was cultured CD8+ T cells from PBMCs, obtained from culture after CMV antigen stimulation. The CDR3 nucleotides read TGTGCCAGTAGTATGGGCAGGGGCTACGAGCAGTACTTC. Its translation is CASSMGRGYEQYF.